Following are 8 T cell receptor beta chains from one sample sequenced in a study of glioma-infiltrating T cells after dendritic cell vaccination. TCRdb's copy holds only in-frame clones and misses some; the assay was immunoSEQ multiplex PCR. This repertoire shows fewer than 85,000 clones, about 90% found once; its top ten account for more than 3%. The sequencing here drew on blood, taken before dendritic cell vaccination. These receptor sequences come from a human donor with glioblastoma.

The chain combines TRBV9 with TRBJ1-1, with 12 bases that match TRBD1. CDR3 length equals 14 residues. Germline CDR1 and CDR2: SGDLS and YYNGEE. Germline trimming cut 3 bases from V and 5 bases from J; bases unmatched to any gene: 2. The CDR3 is CASSGDRGQTEAFF. CDR3 bases: TGTGCCAGCAGCGGGGACAGGGGGCAAACTGAAGCTTTCTTT.

This clone was seen more than once but under ten times. V gene TRBV13 combines with J gene TRBJ2-2; 7 nucleotides line up with TRBD2. Germline values: CDR1 PRHDT, CDR2 FYEKMQ (reference sequence). Germline trimming cut 5 bases from V and 6 bases from J; bases unmatched to any gene: 6. This CDR3 region has 14 residues. The CDR3 DNA sequence: TGTGCCAGCAGCCGGGGGGACCGGTCCGGGGAGCTGTTTTTT. This gives the protein CASSRGDRSGELFF.

Only a few counts were recorded for this clone. The rearrangement joins TRBV25-1 to TRBJ2-5, with D perhaps TRBD1 (5 bases). In germline, CDR1 is MGHDK, CDR2 SYGVNS. The CDR3 length is 14 residues. V lost 5 bases, J lost 5 bases, and 15 bases lay in between. CDR3: CASSTPDKAETQYF. Here the CDR3 DNA reads TGTGCCAGCAGTACCCCGGACAAGGCCGAGACCCAGTACTTC.

The chain recombines TRBV2 with TRBJ1-5, with TRBD1 identical over 8 bases. The CDR3 length is 14 residues. Germline CDR1 is SNHLY and CDR2 is FYNNEI. Trimming at V came to 4 bases and at J to 4 bases, leaving 3 bases not matched to a gene. This CDR3 reads CASSVDRANQPQHF. DNA of the CDR3: TGTGCCAGCAGTGTGGACAGGGCAAATCAGCCCCAGCATTTT.

CDR3 protein: CASSLGPLDEQYF. In DNA, the CDR3 is TGTGCCAGCAGCTTGGGACCGCTAGACGAGCAGTACTTC. This chain connects TRBV5-5 to TRBJ2-7; no firm D call. Germline V gene sequence: CDR1 SGHKS, CDR2 YYEKEE (reference sequence). The V gene lost 0 bases and the J gene lost 5 bases, with 9 bases spanning the gap. The CDR3 length is 13 residues.

The genes are TRBV18 and TRBJ2-5; possible D gene TRBD1, 6 bases. The CDR3 contains 15 residues. Between the trimmed V and J ends, which lost 0 bases and 5 bases, there was a span of 13 bases. Per germline, CDR1 KGHSH and CDR2 LQKENI. The CDR3 DNA follows: TGTGCCAGCTCACCACCAATGGGGGCGGCTGAGACCCAGTACTTC. Its translation is CASSPPMGAAETQYF.

The genes are TRBV7-2 and TRBJ2-1; 9 bases align to TRBD2. After removal of 4 bases from V and 8 bases from J, the junction contained 6 bases not matched to a gene. The CDR3 loop spans 14 amino acids. Germline CDR1 SGHTA, CDR2 FQGNSA. The CDR3, as DNA: TGTGCCAGCAGCTCCGCTAGCGGGATTGATGAGCAGTTCTTC. It is translated as CASSSASGIDEQFF.

This sequence joins TRBV5-1 and TRBJ2-3, with TRBD2 matching 11 bases. The CDR3 has 15 amino acids. J was trimmed by 2 bases and V by 6 bases; bases with no gene match: 5. Germline lookup yields CDR1 SGHRS and CDR2 YFSETQ. For the CDR3, the DNA is TGCGCCAGCAAACATAGCGGGGGGGCCACAGATACGCAGTATTTT. Its protein product is CASKHSGGATDTQYF.